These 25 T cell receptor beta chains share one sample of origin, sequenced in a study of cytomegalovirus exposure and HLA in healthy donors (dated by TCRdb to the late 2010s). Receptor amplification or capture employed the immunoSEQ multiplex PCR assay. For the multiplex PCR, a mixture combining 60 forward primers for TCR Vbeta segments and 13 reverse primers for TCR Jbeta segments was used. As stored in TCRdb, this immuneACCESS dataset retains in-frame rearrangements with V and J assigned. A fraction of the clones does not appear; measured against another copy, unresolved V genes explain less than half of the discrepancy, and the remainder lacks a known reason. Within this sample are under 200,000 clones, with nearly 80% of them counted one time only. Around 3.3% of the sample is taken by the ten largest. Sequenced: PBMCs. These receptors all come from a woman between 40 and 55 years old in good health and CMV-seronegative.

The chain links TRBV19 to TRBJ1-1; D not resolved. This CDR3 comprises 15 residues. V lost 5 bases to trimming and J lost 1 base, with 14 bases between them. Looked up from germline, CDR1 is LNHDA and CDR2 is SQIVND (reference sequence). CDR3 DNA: TGTGCCAGTAGTCTGGTGCGTGGGAGGAACACTGAAGCTTTCTTT. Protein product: CASSLVRGRNTEAFF.

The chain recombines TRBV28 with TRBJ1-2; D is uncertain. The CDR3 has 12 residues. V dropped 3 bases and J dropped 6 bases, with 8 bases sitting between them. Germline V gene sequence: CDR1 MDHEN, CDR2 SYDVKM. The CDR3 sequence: CASSFGLNGYTF. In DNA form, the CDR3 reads TGTGCCAGCAGTTTCGGTCTTAATGGCTACACCTTC.

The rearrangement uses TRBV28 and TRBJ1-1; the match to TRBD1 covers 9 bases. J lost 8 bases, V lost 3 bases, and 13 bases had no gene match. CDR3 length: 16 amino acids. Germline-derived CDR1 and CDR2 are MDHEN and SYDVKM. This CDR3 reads CASSLRGGDRAPEAFF. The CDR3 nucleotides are TGTGCCAGCAGTTTGCGAGGCGGGGACAGGGCCCCGGAAGCTTTCTTT.

The DNA for the CDR3 is TGTGCCAGCAGCTTAGTCCCAGGGAGGGCCTATGGCTACACCTTC. The encoded protein is CASSLVPGRAYGYTF. The genes are TRBV7-9 and TRBJ1-2; D is possibly TRBD1 (5 bases). Per germline, CDR1 SEHNR and CDR2 FQNEAQ (reference sequence). This CDR3 has 15 amino acids. V lost 1 base to trimming and J lost 4 bases, with 13 bases between them.

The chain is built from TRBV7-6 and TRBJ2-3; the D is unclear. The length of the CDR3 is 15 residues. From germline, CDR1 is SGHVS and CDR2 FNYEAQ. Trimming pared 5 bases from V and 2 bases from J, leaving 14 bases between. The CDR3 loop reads CASSAGSRFTDTQYF. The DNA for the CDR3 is TGTGCCAGCAGCGCCGGGTCCCGATTCACAGATACGCAGTATTTT.

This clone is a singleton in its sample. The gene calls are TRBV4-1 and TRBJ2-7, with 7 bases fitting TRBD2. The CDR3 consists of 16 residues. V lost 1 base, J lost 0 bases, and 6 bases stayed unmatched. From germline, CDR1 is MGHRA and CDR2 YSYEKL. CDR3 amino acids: CASSQAPSGLSYEQYF. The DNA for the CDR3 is TGCGCCAGCAGCCAAGCCCCTAGCGGACTCTCCTACGAGCAGTACTTC.

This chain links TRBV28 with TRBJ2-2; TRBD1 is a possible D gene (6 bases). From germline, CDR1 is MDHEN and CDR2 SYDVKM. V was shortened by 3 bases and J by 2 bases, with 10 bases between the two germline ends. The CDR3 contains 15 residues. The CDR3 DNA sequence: TGTGCCAGCAGTTTTGGGGGCTCAAACACCGGGGAGCTGTTTTTT. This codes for CASSFGGSNTGELFF.

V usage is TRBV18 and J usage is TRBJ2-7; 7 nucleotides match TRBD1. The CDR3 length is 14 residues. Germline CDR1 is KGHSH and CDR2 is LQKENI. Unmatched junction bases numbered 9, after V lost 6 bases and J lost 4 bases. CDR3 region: CASSESRGLYEQYF. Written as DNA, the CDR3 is TGTGCCAGCTCTGAAAGTAGGGGGCTGTACGAGCAGTACTTC.

As DNA, the CDR3 is TGTGCCAGCAGTTACAGCAAAAAAGATTCACCCCTCCACTTT. Translated: CASSYSKKDSPLHF. This chain uses TRBV6-6 with TRBJ1-6; no definite D call. In germline, CDR1 is MNHNY, CDR2 SVGAGI (reference sequence). Trimming stripped 2 bases from V and 8 bases from J, with 10 bases between. The CDR3 has 14 residues.

This chain's CDR3 is CASSLRQGASGNTIYF. The CDR3 nucleotides read TGTGCCAGCAGCTTGAGGCAGGGGGCCTCGGGAAACACCATATATTTT. V is TRBV5-5 and J is TRBJ1-3; 8 bases are shared with TRBD1. The germline CDR1 and CDR2 sequences are SGHKS and YYEKEE (reference sequence). This CDR3 comprises 16 residues. Trimming took 1 base from V and 4 from J; bases not matched to a gene: 7.

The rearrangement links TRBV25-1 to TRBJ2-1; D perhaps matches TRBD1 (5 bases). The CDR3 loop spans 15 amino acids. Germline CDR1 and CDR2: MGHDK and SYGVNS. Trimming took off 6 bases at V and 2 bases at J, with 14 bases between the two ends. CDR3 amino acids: CASSKGVIPYNEQFF. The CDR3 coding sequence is TGTGCCAGCAGCAAAGGGGTTATTCCCTACAATGAGCAGTTCTTC.

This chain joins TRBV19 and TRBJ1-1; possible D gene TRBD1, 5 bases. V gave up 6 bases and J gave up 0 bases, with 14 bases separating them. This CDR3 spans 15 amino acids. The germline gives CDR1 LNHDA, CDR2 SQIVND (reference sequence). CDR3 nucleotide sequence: TGTGCCAGTAGGGCGGGGCCTCATGTGAACACTGAAGCTTTCTTT. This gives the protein CASRAGPHVNTEAFF.

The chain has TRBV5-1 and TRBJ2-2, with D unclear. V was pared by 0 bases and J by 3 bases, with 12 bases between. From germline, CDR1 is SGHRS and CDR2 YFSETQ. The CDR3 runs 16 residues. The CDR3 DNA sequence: TGCGCCAGCAGCTTGGGAAGCTTGGCGGACACCGGGGAGCTGTTTTTT. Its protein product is CASSLGSLADTGELFF. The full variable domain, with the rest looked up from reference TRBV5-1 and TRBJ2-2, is KAGVTQTPRYLIKTRGQQVTLSCSPISGHRSVSWYQQTPGQGLQFLFEYFSETQRNKGNFPGRFSGRQFSNSRSEMNVSTLELGDSALYLCASSLGSLADTGELFFGEGSRLTVL.

The CDR3 is CASIPDRSSMNTEAFF. DNA for the CDR3: TGTGCCAGCATCCCTGACAGGTCGTCGATGAACACTGAAGCTTTCTTT. This chain links TRBV2 with TRBJ1-1; maybe TRBD1 (6 bases). The CDR3 length is 16 residues. V was shortened by 7 bases and J by 0 bases, with 18 bases between the two germline ends. CDR1 is SNHLY and CDR2 is FYNNEI in the germline V gene.

The CDR3 sequence is CASSSTLGPDTQYF. The CDR3 DNA follows: TGTGCCAGCAGTTCGACTCTAGGTCCAGATACGCAGTATTTT. This chain joins TRBV28 and TRBJ2-3; D is uncertain. The CDR3 totals 14 residues. Trimming cost V 4 bases and J 4 bases, with 12 bases left between them. Germline CDR1 reads MDHEN; CDR2 reads SYDVKM.

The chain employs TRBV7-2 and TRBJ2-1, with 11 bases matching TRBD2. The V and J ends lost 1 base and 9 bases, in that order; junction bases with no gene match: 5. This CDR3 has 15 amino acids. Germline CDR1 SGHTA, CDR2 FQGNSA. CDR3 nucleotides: TGTGCCAGCAGCTTAGTGGGTCTAGCGGGGGGTGAGCAGTTCTTC. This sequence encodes CASSLVGLAGGEQFF. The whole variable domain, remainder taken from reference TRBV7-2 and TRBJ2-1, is GAGVSQSPSNKVTEKGKDVELRCDPISGHTALYWYRQSLGQGLEFLIYFQGNSAPDKSGLPSDRFSAERTGGSVSTLTIQRTQQEDSAVYLCASSLVGLAGGEQFFGPGTRLTVL.

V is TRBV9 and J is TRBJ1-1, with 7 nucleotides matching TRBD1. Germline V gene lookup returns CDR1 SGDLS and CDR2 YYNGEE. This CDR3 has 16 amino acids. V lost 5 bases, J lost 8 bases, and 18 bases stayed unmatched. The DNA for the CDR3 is TGTGCCAGCAGAGATATGGCCTCCCGACAGGGTGCCGAAGCTTTCTTT. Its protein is CASRDMASRQGAEAFF.

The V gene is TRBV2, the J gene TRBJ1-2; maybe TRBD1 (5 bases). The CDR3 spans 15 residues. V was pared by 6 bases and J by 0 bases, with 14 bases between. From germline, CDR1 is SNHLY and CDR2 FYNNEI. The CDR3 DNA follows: TGTGCCAGCAGGGGGTCGACAGAGTCTAACTATGGCTACACCTTC. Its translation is CASRGSTESNYGYTF.

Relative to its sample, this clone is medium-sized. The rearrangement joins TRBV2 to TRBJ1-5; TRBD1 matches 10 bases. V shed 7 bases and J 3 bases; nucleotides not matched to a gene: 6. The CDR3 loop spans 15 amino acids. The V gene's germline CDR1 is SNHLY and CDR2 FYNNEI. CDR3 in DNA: TGTGCCAGCACCGAGGGACAGGGGTACAATCAGCCCCAGCATTTT. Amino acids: CASTEGQGYNQPQHF.

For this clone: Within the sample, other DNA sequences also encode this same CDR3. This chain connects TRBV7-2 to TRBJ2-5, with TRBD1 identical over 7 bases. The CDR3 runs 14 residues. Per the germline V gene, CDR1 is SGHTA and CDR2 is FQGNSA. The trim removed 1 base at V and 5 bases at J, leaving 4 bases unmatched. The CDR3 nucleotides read TGTGCCAGCAGCTTAGACAGGGGCGGGGAGACCCAGTACTTC. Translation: CASSLDRGGETQYF.

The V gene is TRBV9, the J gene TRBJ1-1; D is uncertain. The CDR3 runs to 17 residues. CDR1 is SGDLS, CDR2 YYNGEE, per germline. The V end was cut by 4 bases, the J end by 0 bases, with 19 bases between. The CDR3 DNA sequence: TGTGCCAGCAGCCCCCACTACCGACGACTTCTGAACACTGAAGCTTTCTTT. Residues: CASSPHYRRLLNTEAFF.

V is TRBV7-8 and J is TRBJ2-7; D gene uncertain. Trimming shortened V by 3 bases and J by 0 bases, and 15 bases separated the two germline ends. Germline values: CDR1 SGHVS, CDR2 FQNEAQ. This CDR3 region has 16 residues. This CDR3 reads CASSLTPSPYSYEQYF. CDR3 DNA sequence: TGTGCCAGCAGCTTGACTCCTTCACCGTACTCCTACGAGCAGTACTTC.

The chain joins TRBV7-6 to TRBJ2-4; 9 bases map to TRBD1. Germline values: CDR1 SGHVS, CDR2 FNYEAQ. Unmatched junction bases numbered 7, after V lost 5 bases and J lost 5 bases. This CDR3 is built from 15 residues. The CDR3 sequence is CASSRQGGDQNIQYF. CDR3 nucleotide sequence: TGTGCCAGCAGCCGACAGGGGGGGGATCAAAACATTCAGTACTTC. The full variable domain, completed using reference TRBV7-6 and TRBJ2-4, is GAGVSQSPRYKVTKRGQDVALRCDPISGHVSLYWYRQALGQGPEFLTYFNYEAQQDKSGLPNDRFSAERPEGSISTLTIQRTEQRDSAMYRCASSRQGGDQNIQYFGAGTRLSVL.

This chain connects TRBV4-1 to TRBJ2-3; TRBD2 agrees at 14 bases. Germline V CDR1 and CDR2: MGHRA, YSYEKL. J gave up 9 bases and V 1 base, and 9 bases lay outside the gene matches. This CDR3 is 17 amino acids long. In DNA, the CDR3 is TGCGCCAGCAGCCAAGGGGAGACTAGCGGGGGGGCGAGGACGCAGTATTTT. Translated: CASSQGETSGGARTQYF.

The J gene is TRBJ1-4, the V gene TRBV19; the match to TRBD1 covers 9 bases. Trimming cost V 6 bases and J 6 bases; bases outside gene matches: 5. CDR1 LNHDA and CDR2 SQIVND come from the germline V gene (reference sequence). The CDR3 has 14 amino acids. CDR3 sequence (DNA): TGTGCCAGTAGGGACAGGGGTAGTGATGAAAAACTGTTTTTT. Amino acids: CASRDRGSDEKLFF.